A single sample is the source of the 27 T cell receptor beta chains below, sequenced in a study of T cells after yellow fever vaccination. TCRdb re-called the 5' RACE reads through MiXCR, storing one row per CDR3 protein. The top ten hold about 24% of the sample, which has about 340,000 distinct CDR3 sequences, roughly 4% seen once. The sequencing here drew on PBMCs, taken 5 days after the yellow fever booster vaccination. These receptors all stem from a man between 18 and 35 years old who received the YFV17D yellow fever vaccine.

In DNA, the CDR3 is TGCAGTGCTAGAACCGACGCTCTTCGGAACACCATATATTTT. Protein product: CSARTDALRNTIYF. The chain is built from TRBV20-1 and TRBJ1-3; D is unresolved. The CDR3 length is 14 residues. CDR1 and CDR2 (germline): DFQATT, SNEGSKA (reference sequence). V lost 2 bases, J lost 7 bases, and 15 bases lay in between.

This clonotype was picked up a small number of times. The chain uses TRBV7-2 and TRBJ1-6; D is perhaps TRBD1 (5 bases). CDR1 and CDR2 from the germline V gene are SGHTA and FQGNSA. The length of the CDR3 is 14 residues. V lost 10 bases and J 7 bases, leaving 17 bases between the germline ends. CDR3 nucleotide sequence: TGTGCCACCCCGGGTCCGGGGCCCAATTCACCCCTCCACTTT. Encoded protein: CATPGPGPNSPLHF. Combining the CDR3 with reference TRBV7-2 and TRBJ1-6 gives the whole variable domain GAGVSQSPSNKVTEKGKDVELRCDPISGHTALYWYRQSLGQGLEFLIYFQGNSAPDKSGLPSDRFSAERTGGSVSTLTIQRTQQEDSAVYLCATPGPGPNSPLHFGNGTRLTVT.

This clonotype has a handful of counts. The CDR3 here is CASGAGRSTDTQYF. The CDR3 DNA sequence: TGCGCCAGCGGAGCGGGGCGTAGCACAGATACGCAGTATTTT. This sequence joins TRBV5-1 and TRBJ2-3; TRBD2 matches at 7 bases. There are 14 residues in the CDR3. Germline CDR1 and CDR2: SGHRS and YFSETQ. V gave up 7 bases and J gave up 0 bases; unmatched junction bases: 5. Combining the CDR3 with reference TRBV5-1 and TRBJ2-3 gives the whole variable domain KAGVTQTPRYLIKTRGQQVTLSCSPISGHRSVSWYQQTPGQGLQFLFEYFSETQRNKGNFPGRFSGRQFSNSRSEMNVSTLELGDSALYLCASGAGRSTDTQYFGPGTRLTVL.

This clonotype has at least ten counts. This rearrangement joins TRBV18 to TRBJ1-1, with 7 bases identical to TRBD1. The CDR3 has 15 amino acids. V shed 8 bases and J 1 base; nucleotides not matched to a gene: 10. CDR1 is KGHSH, CDR2 LQKENI, per germline. In nucleotides, the CDR3 is TGTGCCAGCGCAGCAGGGGGAAGGAGGAACACTGAAGCTTTCTTT. It translates to CASAAGGRRNTEAFF. The full variable domain, completed using reference TRBV18 and TRBJ1-1, is NAGVMQNPRHLVRRRGQEARLRCSPMKGHSHVYWYRQLPEEGLKFMVYLQKENIIDESGMPKERFSAEFPKEGPSILRIQQVVRGDSAAYFCASAAGGRRNTEAFFGQGTRLTVV.

Ten or more counts support this clonotype. This chain connects TRBV7-9 to TRBJ2-7; D may be TRBD1 or TRBD2 (5 bases each). V was trimmed by 4 bases and J by 0 bases, leaving 16 bases between them. CDR1 and CDR2 (germline): SEHNR, FQNEAQ (reference sequence). This CDR3 contains 16 residues. Written as DNA, the CDR3 is TGTGCCAGCAGCTATCAATCAGGGACGGTCTCCTACGAGCAGTACTTC. Translating it yields CASSYQSGTVSYEQYF.

This clonotype was observed many times. The V gene is TRBV5-4, the J gene TRBJ1-2; a weak D match, TRBD1 (5 bases). CDR1 SGHNT and CDR2 YYREEE come from the germline V gene (reference sequence). Between the trimmed V and J ends, which lost 3 bases and 5 bases, there was a span of 14 bases. The CDR3 consists of 14 residues. The CDR3 region is CASSSTRDGYGYTF. CDR3 sequence (DNA): TGTGCCAGCAGCTCCACCCGGGACGGGTATGGCTACACCTTC.

Only a few counts were recorded for this clonotype. J is TRBJ2-1 and V is TRBV7-2, with 11 bases fitting TRBD1. The germline gives CDR1 SGHTA, CDR2 FQGNSA. V was clipped by 5 bases and J by 10 bases; unmatched bases: 10. The CDR3 runs to 15 residues. The CDR3 nucleotides are TGTGCCAGCAGCCCAGGACAGGGGGCTAGGAGGGAGCAGTTCTTC. Translating it yields CASSPGQGARREQFF.

This clonotype was counted a few times. This rearrangement joins TRBV7-2 to TRBJ1-2, with D uncertain. CDR3 size: 14 residues. V lost 2 bases and J 4 bases, leaving 11 bases between the germline ends. Germline V gene data show CDR1 as SGHTA and CDR2 as FQGNSA. CDR3 nucleotides: TGTGCCAGCAGCTTAAACAGTTACTTCTATGGCTACACCTTC. Its protein is CASSLNSYFYGYTF.

This rearrangement joins TRBV27 to TRBJ1-6; D is uncertain. Germline CDR1 and CDR2: MNHEY and SMNVEV (reference sequence). The CDR3 has 13 residues. Trimming took off 5 bases at V and 8 bases at J, with 10 bases between the two ends. The CDR3 bases are TGTGCCAGCAGTCGCGGCGTCCATTCACCCCTCCACTTT. Its translation: CASSRGVHSPLHF.

This clonotype was recorded at least ten times. This chain links TRBV7-9 with TRBJ2-2; 9 bases match TRBD1. Unmatched junction bases numbered 7, after V lost 5 bases and J lost 6 bases. The CDR3 sequence is 15 residues long. Germline V gene sequence: CDR1 SEHNR, CDR2 FQNEAQ (reference sequence). The CDR3 is CASSTRQGVAGELFF. In nucleotides, the CDR3 is TGTGCCAGCAGCACGAGACAGGGGGTCGCCGGGGAGCTGTTTTTT.

The chain couples TRBV25-1 to TRBJ1-1, with unresolved D. This CDR3 contains 15 residues. The V end was cut by 6 bases, the J end by 0 bases, with 14 bases between. Germline CDR1 reads MGHDK; CDR2 reads SYGVNS. The CDR3 protein is CASSPAQKMNTEAFF. In DNA, the CDR3 is TGTGCCAGCAGCCCGGCTCAAAAAATGAACACTGAAGCTTTCTTT.

The chain has TRBV4-3 and TRBJ2-3; 10 nucleotides align to TRBD2. The trim removed 0 bases at V and 6 bases at J, leaving 6 bases unmatched. The CDR3 consists of 16 residues. Germline CDR1 and CDR2: LGHNA and YSLEER. CDR3 sequence (DNA): TGCGCCAGCAGCCAAGAAGCGGGGGGGTTAAGGGATACGCAGTATTTT. Translating it yields CASSQEAGGLRDTQYF.

This clonotype has ten or more counts. The chain employs TRBV6-2 or TRBV6-3 and TRBJ1-1; 9 bases line up with TRBD1. The CDR3 covers 13 residues. The junction had 6 bases not matched to a gene; V was cut back by 8 bases and J by 5 bases. Germline lookup yields CDR1 MNHEY and CDR2 SVGEGT. CDR3 DNA sequence: TGTGCCAGCGGACAGGGGCCGTGGACTGAAGCTTTCTTT. It codes for CASGQGPWTEAFF.

This clonotype showed up just a few times. The junction departs from the called germline gene at one end, perhaps through a read error. The chain carries TRBV7-7 and TRBJ2-5; D is possibly TRBD1 or TRBD2 (5 bases each). The CDR3 extends over 14 amino acids. Germline CDR1 and CDR2: SSHAT and FNYEAQ (reference sequence). CDR3 in amino acids: CASSSSRGAETQYF. The CDR3 nucleotides are TGTGCTAGCAGCTCCAGCAGAGGGGCCGAGACCCAGTACTTC.

This clonotype turned up a few times. The rearrangement links TRBV5-1 to TRBJ1-2, with 9 nucleotides matching TRBD1. The CDR3 contains 15 residues. Per the germline V gene, CDR1 is SGHRS and CDR2 is YFSETQ. V lost 5 bases, J lost 4 bases, and 9 bases stayed unmatched. The CDR3 sequence is CASRVGDRARYGYTF. The CDR3 bases are TGCGCCAGCAGGGTAGGGGACAGGGCACGCTATGGCTACACCTTC. The whole variable domain, filled in from reference TRBV5-1 and TRBJ1-2, reads KAGVTQTPRYLIKTRGQQVTLSCSPISGHRSVSWYQQTPGQGLQFLFEYFSETQRNKGNFPGRFSGRQFSNSRSEMNVSTLELGDSALYLCASRVGDRARYGYTFGSGTRLTVV.

A few counts support this clonotype. The chain recombines TRBV29-1 with TRBJ2-5, with D perhaps given as TRBD1 or TRBD2 (5 bases each). V lost 6 bases, J lost 2 bases, and 16 bases lay in between. The CDR3 totals 14 residues. Germline V gene data show CDR1 as SQVTM and CDR2 as ANQGSEA. The CDR3 DNA sequence: TGCAGCGTCGTCGGCCCCGAGGGGCAAGAGACCCAGTACTTC. It codes for CSVVGPEGQETQYF.

In this sample, this clonotype turned up many times. V usage is TRBV5-1 and J usage is TRBJ1-3; D unresolved. The CDR3 is 16 amino acids. The V end lost 4 bases, the J end lost 0 bases, and 14 bases lay between the germline ends. Germline V CDR1 and CDR2: SGHRS, YFSETQ. CDR3 in DNA: TGCGCCAGCAGCCTGGTCGAGCCCAACTCTGGAAACACCATATATTTT. Amino acid sequence: CASSLVEPNSGNTIYF.

The chain joins TRBV11-2 to TRBJ2-4; TRBD2 might be the D (7 bases). V lost 6 bases and J 9 bases, leaving 18 bases between the germline ends. The germline V gene encodes CDR1 SGHAT and CDR2 FQNNGV. CDR3 length equals 14 residues. The chain's CDR3 is CASRTAGGGGIQYF. The DNA for the CDR3 is TGTGCCAGCAGGACAGCCGGGGGAGGGGGCATTCAGTACTTC.

This sequence joins TRBV7-2 and TRBJ1-1, with 10 positions matching TRBD1. CDR3 length equals 17 residues. V lost 1 base to trimming and J lost 5 bases; unmatched junction nucleotides: 10. Germline CDR1 and CDR2: SGHTA and FQGNSA. CDR3 sequence reads: CASSLVYGTGVRTEAFF. Here the CDR3 DNA reads TGTGCCAGCAGCTTAGTATATGGGACAGGGGTGCGGACTGAAGCTTTCTTT.

This clonotype was seen a handful of times. The chain carries TRBV24-1 and TRBJ2-3; maybe TRBD1 (5 bases). V lost 7 bases and J lost 6, with 10 bases in between. CDR1 is KGHDR and CDR2 is SFDVKD in the germline V gene. The CDR3 loop spans 12 amino acids. This CDR3 is CATSEKGDTQYF. CDR3 DNA sequence: TGTGCCACCAGCGAAAAGGGGGATACGCAGTATTTT.

This chain uses TRBV5-1 with TRBJ2-3; 13 bases align to TRBD2. The CDR3 covers 17 residues. Germline V gives CDR1 SGHRS, CDR2 YFSETQ. Unmatched junction bases numbered 2, after V lost 0 bases and J lost 1 base. CDR3 protein: CASSLGTSGGGTDTQYF. CDR3 bases: TGCGCCAGCAGCTTGGGGACTAGCGGGGGTGGCACAGATACGCAGTATTTT.

The rearrangement joins TRBV12-3 or TRBV12-4 to TRBJ1-6; 8 bases match TRBD1. The ends lost 5 bases at V and 8 bases at J; junction bases unmatched: 8. The CDR3 has 15 residues. CDR3 region: CASSQDRATDSPLHF. The CDR3 bases are TGTGCCAGCAGTCAGGACAGGGCCACCGATTCACCCCTCCACTTT.

The J gene is TRBJ2-4, the V gene TRBV18; tentative D call: TRBD1 (5 bases). The CDR3 contains 16 residues. V lost 0 bases and J 1 base, leaving 10 bases between the germline ends. The germline gives CDR1 KGHSH, CDR2 LQKENI. CDR3 DNA sequence: TGTGCCAGCTCACCACCCCAGGGTGAGGCCAAAAACATTCAGTACTTC. Translated, it gives CASSPPQGEAKNIQYF.

This sequence joins TRBV5-6 and TRBJ1-2; D is ambiguous. V dropped 3 bases and J dropped 8 bases, with 14 bases sitting between them. The CDR3 sequence is 13 residues long. Germline CDR1 is SGHDT and CDR2 is YYEEEE. The CDR3 spells CASSSRAFRGYTF. The CDR3 region has the DNA TGTGCCAGCAGCTCGAGGGCTTTTCGAGGCTACACCTTC.

The table lists this clonotype with a few counts. V and J are TRBV20-1 and TRBJ2-5, with 11 bases identical to TRBD2. The germline gives CDR1 DFQATT, CDR2 SNEGSKA (reference sequence). Trimming took 1 base from V and 5 from J; bases not matched to a gene: 12. The CDR3 contains 17 residues. CDR3 in amino acids: CSARGGLAGGLSETQYF. CDR3 nucleotide sequence: TGCAGTGCTAGAGGAGGGCTAGCGGGGGGACTCAGCGAGACCCAGTACTTC.

This clonotype has a handful of counts. This chain links TRBV5-1 with TRBJ1-2; D not resolved. CDR3 size: 14 residues. The V gene's germline CDR1 is SGHRS and CDR2 YFSETQ. V was pared by 1 base and J by 7 bases, with 14 bases between. The CDR3 DNA is TGCGCCAGCAGCTTGCCGGGTTTGAGCGGTGGCTACACCTTC. Translated: CASSLPGLSGGYTF.

This clonotype was recorded a few times. The chain carries TRBV28 and TRBJ2-5; D perhaps matches TRBD2 (5 bases). Germline assignment: CDR1 MDHEN and CDR2 SYDVKM. Trimming stripped 10 bases from V and 4 bases from J, with 13 bases between. This CDR3 is 12 amino acids long. This CDR3 is CATGLQLETQYF. The CDR3 bases are TGTGCCACAGGACTCCAGCTAGAGACCCAGTACTTC. Based on the CDR3 plus reference TRBV28 and TRBJ2-5, the full variable domain is DVKVTQSSRYLVKRTGEKVFLECVQDMDHENMFWYRQDPGLGLRLIYFSYDVKMKEKGDIPEGYSVSREKKERFSLILESASTNQTSMYLCATGLQLETQYFGPGTRLLVL.